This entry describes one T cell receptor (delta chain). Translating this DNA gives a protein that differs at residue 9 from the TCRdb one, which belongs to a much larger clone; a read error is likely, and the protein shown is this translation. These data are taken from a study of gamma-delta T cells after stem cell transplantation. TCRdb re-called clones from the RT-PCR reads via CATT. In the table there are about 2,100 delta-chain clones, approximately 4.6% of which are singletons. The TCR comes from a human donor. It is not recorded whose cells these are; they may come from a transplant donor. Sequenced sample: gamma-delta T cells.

DNA of the CDR3: TGTGCCTGTGACCGACTGGGGGGGTCTTTTGGAAAACTCATCTTT. It yields the protein CACDRLGGSFGKLIF. This chain connects TRDV2 to TRDJ1, with 8 bases aligning to TRDD3. The germline gives CDR1 GEAIGNYY, CDR2 EKD. The CDR3 length is 15 residues. Trimming cost V 3 bases and J 8 bases; bases outside gene matches: 13.